The TCR beta chain described here comes from a study of human T cells and chemical hapten exposure. Study background: For sensitization, 2% DPC was applied to a 2 cm by 2 cm patch of upper inner arm skin. Each patient's scalp received weekly diphenylcyclopropenone throughout the approximately 25-week study.

Per germline, CDR1 LGHNA and CDR2 YSLEER. This CDR3 comprises 13 residues. Trimming stripped 3 bases from V and 0 bases from J, with 3 bases between. The time point here: pre-sensitization, week 0. As for treatment: therapeutic diphenylcyclopropenone sensitization with weekly scalp DPC. This clonotype was detected a few times. The authors' processing: Individual samples carried between roughly 23,224 and 700,000 TCRs, with about 88,000 as the median. MiXCR, run by TCRdb on the RACE reads, gives a single entry per CDR3 protein. TCRdb, not the authors, supplied the V and J calls. The data contain around 180,000 distinct CDR3 sequences, more than 25% of them singletons.

V and J are TRBV4-3 and TRBJ1-3; no firm D call. The clonotype originates from a woman aged 25 to 39 with alopecia areata. Some clones in this sample may be carry-over from other donors' samples. The starting material was whole blood, obtained in connection with sensitization to the hapten diphenylcyclopropenone (DPC). The chain's CDR3 is CASSQGSGNTIYF. CDR3 nucleotide sequence: TGCGCCAGCAGCCAGGGCTCTGGAAACACCATATATTTT.